The 28 T cell receptor beta chains reported below all come from one sample, sequenced in a study of stem cell transplantation in POMP-related autoinflammatory disease. This table comes from immunoSEQ multiplex PCR, and its TCRdb copy is limited to in-frame clones, with some not included. The repertoire holds approximately 65,000 clones, with approximately 91% as singletons. The sample in question was CD4+ T cells from PBMCs, obtained after stem cell transplantation. The receptors come from a human patient with POMP-related autoinflammation and immune dysregulation (PRAID). Some T cells here may be from the graft donor.

V usage is TRBV10-3 and J usage is TRBJ2-1; maybe TRBD2 (5 bases). Per the germline V gene, CDR1 is ENHRY and CDR2 is SYGVKD. The CDR3 is made up of 14 amino acids. V was pared by 0 bases and J by 8 bases, with 11 bases between. The CDR3 DNA reads TGTGCCATCAGTGAGTCGGCTAGCAGATATGAGCAGTTCTTC. Translation: CAISESASRYEQFF.

J is TRBJ2-5 and V is TRBV28, with a possible D match to TRBD2 (5 bases). CDR1 MDHEN and CDR2 SYDVKM come from the germline V gene. The V and J ends lost 6 bases and 1 base respectively, with 24 bases between them. There are 18 residues in the CDR3. The CDR3 DNA reads TGTGCCAGCAGGTCTACTGACCTCCCAGGACTTCCCCAAGAGACCCAGTACTTC. The encoded protein is CASRSTDLPGLPQETQYF. Full variable domain (rest looked up from reference TRBV28 and TRBJ2-5): DVKVTQSSRYLVKRTGEKVFLECVQDMDHENMFWYRQDPGLGLRLIYFSYDVKMKEKGDIPEGYSVSREKKERFSLILESASTNQTSMYLCASRSTDLPGLPQETQYFGPGTRLLVL.

The rearrangement links TRBV19 to TRBJ2-4; the match to TRBD1 covers 10 bases. The germline V gene encodes CDR1 LNHDA and CDR2 SQIVND (reference sequence). V lost 4 bases to trimming and J lost 6 bases; unmatched junction nucleotides: 9. The CDR3 is 16 amino acids. The CDR3 nucleotides are TGTGCCAGTAGTACCCGGGACAGGGGTTGGCTAAACATTCAGTACTTC. Its protein is CASSTRDRGWLNIQYF.

The V and J genes are TRBV7-2 and TRBJ1-5, with TRBD1 as a possible D gene (5 bases). The CDR3 covers 15 residues. Germline values: CDR1 SGHTA, CDR2 FQGNSA. Trimming took 1 base from V and 3 from J, leaving 10 bases between them. CDR3 sequence reads: CASSLDAGNNQPQHF. In DNA form, the CDR3 reads TGTGCCAGCAGCTTAGATGCAGGGAACAATCAGCCCCAGCATTTT.

The rearrangement uses TRBV5-1 and TRBJ1-4, with D tentatively TRBD1 (5 bases). Germline V gene lookup returns CDR1 SGHRS and CDR2 YFSETQ. V shed 0 bases and J shed 6 bases, with 9 bases lying between them. The CDR3 contains 14 residues. CDR3 sequence reads: CASSLGRADEKLFF. CDR3 coding DNA: TGCGCCAGCAGCTTGGGCAGGGCGGATGAAAAACTGTTTTTT.

The J gene is TRBJ2-7, the V gene TRBV21-1; the listed D gene, TRBD2, was not tested against the DNA. TRBV21-1 is designated a pseudogene. The CDR3 runs 12 residues. CDR3 amino acids: CASSKDREEQYV. In DNA form, the CDR3 reads TGTGCCAGCAGCAAGGATCGGGAGGAGCAGTACGTC.

The chain carries TRBV5-1 and TRBJ1-2, with D uncertain. The germline CDR1 and CDR2 sequences are SGHRS and YFSETQ. The ends were cut back, 0 bases at V and 1 base at J, with 4 bases in the middle. The CDR3 runs to 13 residues. CDR3 nucleotides: TGCGCCAGCAGCTTGGAGCGTAACTATGGCTACACCTTC. It yields the protein CASSLERNYGYTF.

J is TRBJ1-3 and V is TRBV7-2; TRBD1 might be the D (5 bases). Trimming took 1 base from V and 2 from J, leaving 12 bases between them. The CDR3 is made up of 16 amino acids. Germline V gives CDR1 SGHTA, CDR2 FQGNSA. CDR3 in amino acids: CASSLVSGFAGNTIYF. The DNA for the CDR3 is TGTGCCAGCAGCTTAGTGTCAGGGTTCGCTGGAAACACCATATATTTT. Supplemented by reference TRBV7-2 and TRBJ1-3, the full variable domain reads GAGVSQSPSNKVTEKGKDVELRCDPISGHTALYWYRQSLGQGLEFLIYFQGNSAPDKSGLPSDRFSAERTGGSVSTLTIQRTQQEDSAVYLCASSLVSGFAGNTIYFGEGSWLTVV.

The chain uses TRBV5-8 and TRBJ2-6; no definite D call. The germline V and J ends were trimmed by 0 bases and 6 bases, with 4 bases remaining between them. CDR3 length: 13 residues. Germline CDR1 is SGHTS and CDR2 is YDEGEE. This CDR3 is CASSLAAANVLTF. The CDR3 DNA sequence: TGTGCCAGCAGCTTGGCGGCGGCCAACGTCCTGACTTTC.

The chain recombines TRBV6-1 with TRBJ2-6, with D tentatively TRBD2 (5 bases). Germline CDR1 MNHNS, CDR2 SASEGT. This CDR3 is 17 amino acids long. Trimming took off 4 bases at V and 1 base at J, with 14 bases between the two ends. CDR3 DNA sequence: TGTGCCAGCAGTGCCTACATCGGACTGTCTGGGGCCAACGTCCTGACTTTC. Translating it yields CASSAYIGLSGANVLTF.

The CDR3 sequence: CASNPRTGSADTQYF. CDR3 bases: TGTGCCAGCAACCCACGGACAGGGTCGGCAGATACGCAGTATTTT. The rearrangement joins TRBV27 to TRBJ2-3; TRBD1 matches at 8 bases. The junction had 10 bases not matched to a gene; V was cut back by 7 bases and J by 4 bases. The CDR3 runs 15 residues. The germline gives CDR1 MNHEY, CDR2 SMNVEV (reference sequence).

The chain recombines TRBV5-1 with TRBJ2-7; perhaps TRBD1 as D (6 bases). CDR3 length equals 15 residues. Deletions cut 1 base from V and 0 bases from J, with 11 bases between. Germline V gene lookup returns CDR1 SGHRS and CDR2 YFSETQ. In nucleotides, the CDR3 is TGCGCCAGCAGCTTGAGGACAGATTACTCCTACGAGCAGTACTTC. This sequence encodes CASSLRTDYSYEQYF.

The CDR3 nucleotides are TGTGCCAGCAGTCCCCGGGCAGTCCTACCCGACGAGCAGTACTTC. Translation gives CASSPRAVLPDEQYF. The chain couples TRBV27 to TRBJ2-7; D call uncertain. CDR1 is MNHEY and CDR2 is SMNVEV in the germline V gene (reference sequence). The V end lost 5 bases, the J end lost 5 bases, and 19 bases lay between the germline ends. The CDR3 has 15 amino acids.

The chain has TRBV27 and TRBJ1-6; 12 positions match TRBD1. Germline V gives CDR1 MNHEY, CDR2 SMNVEV (reference sequence). V lost 6 bases and J lost 10; bases outside the gene matches: 7. This CDR3 is built from 15 residues. CDR3 loop: CASSRDRGQESPLHF. The CDR3 region has the DNA TGTGCCAGCAGCCGGGACAGGGGGCAAGAATCACCCCTCCACTTT.

The V gene is TRBV28, the J gene TRBJ1-2; the D gene is possibly TRBD1 (6 bases). V was shortened by 3 bases and J by 3 bases, with 8 bases between the two germline ends. Germline CDR1 MDHEN, CDR2 SYDVKM. The CDR3 has 13 amino acids. CDR3 bases: TGTGCCAGCAGTTTGGGACACTACTATGGCTACACCTTC. It translates to CASSLGHYYGYTF.

The V and J genes are TRBV2 and TRBJ2-7; D may be TRBD1 (7 bases). This CDR3 comprises 14 residues. Per the germline V gene, CDR1 is SNHLY and CDR2 is FYNNEI. With 5 bases removed from V and 2 bases from J, the gap between germline ends came to 13 bases. CDR3 region: CASSKQGRTYEQYV. CDR3 DNA sequence: TGTGCCAGCAGTAAACAGGGGAGGACCTACGAGCAGTACGTC.

The chain joins TRBV6-5 to TRBJ2-1, with D uncertain. The CDR3 is 13 residues long. Trimming shortened V by 7 bases and J by 4 bases, and 11 bases separated the two germline ends. CDR1 and CDR2 (germline): MNHEY, SVGAGI. The CDR3: CASTTGPYNEQFF. In nucleotides, the CDR3 is TGTGCCAGCACCACCGGGCCATACAATGAGCAGTTCTTC.

The V and J genes are TRBV5-1 and TRBJ2-7; D remains unclear. Germline CDR1 is SGHRS and CDR2 is YFSETQ. Trimming shortened V by 6 bases and J by 0 bases, and 10 bases separated the two germline ends. CDR3 length: 13 residues. For the CDR3, the DNA is TGCGCCAGCAAGGTAGAAGCCTCCTACGAGCAGTACTTC. Translating it yields CASKVEASYEQYF.

This clone has just one count. The CDR3 protein is CSVTTSGSHEQYV. CDR3 nucleotides: TGCAGCGTTACCACCTCGGGGAGCCACGAGCAGTACGTC. The chain recombines TRBV29-1 with TRBJ2-7; D perhaps matches TRBD2 (5 bases). CDR3 size: 13 residues. Trimming shortened V by 5 bases and J by 5 bases, and 16 bases separated the two germline ends. The V gene's germline CDR1 is SQVTM and CDR2 ANQGSEA.

In nucleotides, the CDR3 is TGTGCCAGCAGTTTGGGACAGTCCTACGAGCAGTACGTC. Its translation: CASSLGQSYEQYV. The chain carries TRBV28 and TRBJ2-7; 7 positions match TRBD1. Germline CDR1 and CDR2: MDHEN and SYDVKM. V gave up 3 bases and J gave up 1 base; unmatched junction bases: 0. The CDR3 is made up of 13 amino acids.

The chain carries TRBV15 and TRBJ1-2, with 7 bases fitting TRBD1. CDR3 length: 13 amino acids. V trimming: 5 bases; J trimming: 5 bases; junction bases outside the gene matches: 5. Germline CDR1 reads LNHNV; CDR2 reads YYDKDF (reference sequence). In nucleotides, the CDR3 is TGTGCCACCAGCCCTGACAGGGATTATGGCTACACCTTC. It specifies CATSPDRDYGYTF.

This sequence joins TRBV19 and TRBJ2-5; tentatively, D is TRBD1 or TRBD2 (5 bases each). This CDR3 comprises 15 residues. The V and J ends lost 3 bases and 1 base respectively, with 12 bases between them. Looked up from germline, CDR1 is LNHDA and CDR2 is SQIVND (reference sequence). CDR3 coding DNA: TGTGCCAGTAGTATTGGGACGGATCCCCAAGAGACCCAGTACTTC. As protein: CASSIGTDPQETQYF.

CDR3 region: CATSRDRQRNEKLFF. In DNA, the CDR3 is TGTGCCACCAGCAGAGATCGGCAGAGGAATGAAAAACTGTTTTTT. The genes are TRBV15 and TRBJ1-4; D gene unclear. The germline gives CDR1 LNHNV, CDR2 YYDKDF (reference sequence). V was clipped by 0 bases and J by 5 bases, with 10 bases between them. The CDR3 consists of 15 residues.

The chain joins TRBV6-1 to TRBJ1-3, with a possible D match to TRBD1 (5 bases). V lost 2 bases and J lost 4, with 6 bases in between. CDR3 length equals 13 residues. Germline lookup yields CDR1 MNHNS and CDR2 SASEGT. The CDR3 is CASSEPGGNTIYF. Here the CDR3 DNA reads TGTGCCAGCAGTGAACCAGGGGGAAACACCATATATTTT.

This clone was recorded a few times. The CDR3 DNA reads as TGTGCCAGCTCAGGACTAGCGGAAAAAGAGACCCAGTACTTC. Protein product: CASSGLAEKETQYF. The chain joins TRBV18 to TRBJ2-5, with 10 positions matching TRBD2. Germline values: CDR1 KGHSH, CDR2 LQKENI. With V trimmed by 5 bases and J by 3 bases, 3 bases remained unmatched. The length of the CDR3 is 14 residues. Full variable domain (remainder filled in from reference TRBV18 and TRBJ2-5): NAGVMQNPRHLVRRRGQEARLRCSPMKGHSHVYWYRQLPEEGLKFMVYLQKENIIDESGMPKERFSAEFPKEGPSILRIQQVVRGDSAAYFCASSGLAEKETQYFGPGTRLLVL.

This chain uses TRBV7-8 with TRBJ2-6; 9 nucleotides agree with TRBD1. The CDR3 runs 20 residues. The ends lost 3 bases at V and 0 bases at J; junction bases unmatched: 12. Germline CDR1 and CDR2: SGHVS and FQNEAQ. The chain's CDR3 is CASSFPKDRGRYSGANVLTF. The CDR3 DNA sequence: TGTGCCAGCAGCTTCCCGAAGGACAGGGGCCGATACTCTGGGGCCAACGTCCTGACTTTC.

The rearrangement uses TRBV4-1 and TRBJ2-1; no definite D call. CDR3 length: 16 amino acids. Trimming cost V 1 base and J 2 bases, with 12 bases left between them. Germline V CDR1 and CDR2: MGHRA, YSYEKL. For the CDR3, the DNA is TGCGCCAGCAGCCAAGGAAGGATCGGTGCCTACAATGAGCAGTTCTTC. As protein: CASSQGRIGAYNEQFF.

This chain uses TRBV5-4 with TRBJ1-2, with 9 bases identical to TRBD1. The CDR3 is 15 amino acids. Germline V gives CDR1 SGHNT, CDR2 YYREEE (reference sequence). Germline trimming cut 4 bases from V and 2 bases from J; bases unmatched to any gene: 6. The CDR3 coding sequence is TGTGCCAGCAGCCCTCCGGGACAGGGAAACTATGGCTACACCTTC. This encodes CASSPPGQGNYGYTF.